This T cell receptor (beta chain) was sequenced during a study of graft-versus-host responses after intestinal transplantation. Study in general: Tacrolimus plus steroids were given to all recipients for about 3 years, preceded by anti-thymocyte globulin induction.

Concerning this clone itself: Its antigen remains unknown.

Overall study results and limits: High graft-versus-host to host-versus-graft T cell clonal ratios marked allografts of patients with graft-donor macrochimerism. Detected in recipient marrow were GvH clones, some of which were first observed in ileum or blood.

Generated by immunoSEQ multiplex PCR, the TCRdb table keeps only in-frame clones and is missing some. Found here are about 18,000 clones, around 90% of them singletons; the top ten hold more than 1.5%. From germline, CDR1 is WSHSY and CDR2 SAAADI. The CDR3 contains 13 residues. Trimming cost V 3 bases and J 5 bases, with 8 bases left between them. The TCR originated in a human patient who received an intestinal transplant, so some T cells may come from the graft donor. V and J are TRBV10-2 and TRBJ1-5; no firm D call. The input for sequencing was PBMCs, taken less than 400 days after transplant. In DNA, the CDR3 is TGCGCCAGCAGTGACGTGAGTTATCAGCCCCAGCATTTT. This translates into CASSDVSYQPQHF.